This T cell receptor beta chain was captured by sequencing in a study of blood T cell repertoires in COVID-19. Study-level background: The analysed material was cDNA or gDNA that came from T cells, B-cell-depleted T cells, or PBMCs.

Germline values: CDR1 MDHEN, CDR2 SYDVKM. The CDR3 is 11 amino acids. A word on this clone: At one boundary the junction diverges from the germline segment, which might be a read error.

Some clones are missing from TCRdb's copy, which holds only in-frame ones; the method was immunoSEQ multiplex PCR. The sample holds a few hundred thousand clones; about 88% are singletons and the top ten take about 1.4%. Specimen: PBMCs or T cells enriched from blood (not recorded which). This sequence originates from a woman between 18 and 29 years old who had been exposed to COVID-19. This chain joins TRBV28 and TRBJ2-7; a possible D gene is TRBD1 (6 bases). The DNA of the CDR3 is TGTGCCAGCAGTTCAGACGACAGGTACCTCTTC. It is translated as CASSSDDRYLF. The full variable domain, completed using reference TRBV28 and TRBJ2-7, is DVKVTQSSRYLVKRTGEKVFLECVQDMDHENMFWYRQDPGLGLRLIYFSYDVKMKEKGDIPEGYSVSREKKERFSLILESASTNQTSMYLCASSSDDRYLFGPGTRLTVT.